The 18 T cell receptor beta chains listed next were all sequenced from one sample in a study of cytomegalovirus exposure and HLA in healthy donors. Use of 60 Vbeta and 13 Jbeta primers characterized the PCR. Here immunoSEQ multiplex PCR was the method, and the copy in TCRdb shows in-frame clones only, minus some. Found here are more than 85,000 clones, approximately 81% of them singletons; the top ten hold 13% to 15%. Sequenced material: PBMCs. The receptors come from a male donor in good health and CMV-seropositive.

The V call is TRBV27, the J call TRBJ1-2; 10 bases fit TRBD1. V was pared by 5 bases and J by 7 bases, with 7 bases of the junction left unmatched. Germline lookup yields CDR1 MNHEY and CDR2 SMNVEV (reference sequence). CDR3 length equals 14 residues. CDR3 in DNA: TGTGCCAGCAGTCCCGGACAGGGGGAGGGTGGCTACACCTTC. This gives the protein CASSPGQGEGGYTF.

The chain is built from TRBV2 and TRBJ1-2; 8 positions match TRBD1. Germline CDR1 reads SNHLY; CDR2 reads FYNNEI. V shed 4 bases and J 8 bases; nucleotides not matched to a gene: 9. This CDR3 region has 14 residues. CDR3: CASSGQGIFVGYTF. The DNA of the CDR3 is TGTGCCAGCAGTGGACAGGGGATTTTCGTCGGCTACACCTTC. The variable domain in full, with the rest retrieved from reference TRBV2 and TRBJ1-2, is EPEVTQTPSHQVTQMGQEVILRCVPISNHLYFYWYRQILGQKVEFLVSFYNNEISEKSEIFDDQFSVERPDGSNFTLKIRSTKLEDSAMYFCASSGQGIFVGYTFGSGTRLTVV.

The chain carries TRBV30 and TRBJ1-5; no definite D call. The CDR3 is 15 amino acids. The V gene lost 0 bases and the J gene lost 1 base, with 10 bases spanning the gap. The germline CDR1 and CDR2 sequences are GTSNPN and SVGIG (reference sequence). Here the CDR3 reads CAWSVDSKSNQPQHF. In DNA form, the CDR3 reads TGTGCCTGGAGTGTCGACTCAAAGAGCAATCAGCCCCAGCATTTT.

This chain links TRBV5-4 with TRBJ1-1, with TRBD1 matching 8 bases. The CDR3 contains 17 residues. V was clipped by 4 bases and J by 4 bases; unmatched bases: 15. Germline values: CDR1 SGHNT, CDR2 YYREEE (reference sequence). This CDR3 reads CASSPGQGAWTPTEAFF. CDR3 coding DNA: TGTGCCAGCAGCCCCGGCCAGGGGGCTTGGACCCCCACTGAAGCTTTCTTT.

This chain connects TRBV4-2 to TRBJ1-6; D not certain. Germline V gene lookup returns CDR1 LGHNA and CDR2 YNFKEQ. The CDR3 length is 15 residues. Trimming stripped 1 base from V and 10 bases from J, with 14 bases between. Here the CDR3 DNA reads TGTGCCAGCAGCCAAGTGGTAGGAGTTCACTCACCCCTCCACTTT. Translation gives CASSQVVGVHSPLHF.

This chain uses TRBV7-7 with TRBJ2-1; maybe TRBD2 (6 bases). Per the germline V gene, CDR1 is SSHAT and CDR2 is FNYEAQ (reference sequence). The CDR3 has 16 amino acids. Deletions cut 5 bases from V and 2 bases from J, with 16 bases between. The CDR3 region has the DNA TGTGCCAGCAGCCCCGGGGCGGGACTGGCCTACAATGAGCAGTTCTTC. This sequence encodes CASSPGAGLAYNEQFF.

The CDR3 sequence: CASSDSGRDRTDTQYF. The CDR3 bases are TGTGCCAGCAGTGACTCGGGGCGGGACCGCACAGATACGCAGTATTTT. The V gene is TRBV6-4, the J gene TRBJ2-3; weak D call: TRBD2 (6 bases). Germline lookup yields CDR1 MRHNA and CDR2 SNTAGT. V lost 0 bases to trimming and J lost 1 base, with 11 bases between them. The CDR3 length is 16 residues.

The chain couples TRBV23-1 to TRBJ2-1, with 15 bases matching TRBD2. TRBV23-1 is an open reading frame whose function is uncertain. The CDR3 length is 15 residues. J gave up 7 bases and V 6 bases, and 4 bases lay outside the gene matches. CDR3 amino acids: CASRRTSGGDNEQFF. As DNA, the CDR3 is TGCGCCAGCAGAAGGACTAGCGGGGGGGATAATGAGCAGTTCTTC.

This clone was seen a few times. This chain uses TRBV19 with TRBJ2-1, with 13 positions matching TRBD2. Germline V gene lookup returns CDR1 LNHDA and CDR2 SQIVND (reference sequence). This CDR3 is 15 amino acids long. With 4 bases clipped from V and 7 bases from J, the junction kept 4 bases outside the gene matches. The CDR3 nucleotides read TGTGCCAGTAGTACGACTAGCGGGGGGTATAATGAGCAGTTCTTC. This translates into CASSTTSGGYNEQFF.

The V gene is TRBV5-1, the J gene TRBJ2-1, with D tentatively TRBD1 (5 bases). Trimming took 2 bases from V and 6 from J, leaving 9 bases between them. Germline V gene sequence: CDR1 SGHRS, CDR2 YFSETQ. This CDR3 comprises 13 residues. CDR3 DNA: TGCGCCAGCAGCTTTGGACAATTCAATGAGCAGTTCTTC. It encodes CASSFGQFNEQFF.

Remarks on this clone: One end of the junction does not line up with germline, which may come from a read error. This chain joins TRBV7-2 and TRBJ2-7; 12 positions agree with TRBD1. The CDR3 consists of 14 residues. The V gene's germline CDR1 is SGHTA and CDR2 FQGNSA. CDR3 region: CASSPGQGALPDGF. CDR3 bases: TGTGCCAGCAGCCCGGGACAGGGGGCGCTTCCTGACGGCTTC. The full variable domain, rest sourced from reference TRBV7-2 and TRBJ2-7, is GAGVSQSPSNKVTEKGKDVELRCDPISGHTALYWYRQSLGQGLEFLIYFQGNSAPDKSGLPSDRFSAERTGGSVSTLTIQRTQQEDSAVYLCASSPGQGALPDGFGPGTRLTVT.

V and J are TRBV7-3 and TRBJ2-2; 9 nucleotides line up with TRBD2. Germline values: CDR1 SGHTA, CDR2 FQGTGA. The J segment lost 7 bases and the V segment lost 0 bases, leaving 12 bases of the junction unmatched. This CDR3 has 18 residues. The CDR3 reads CASSLTLGRGGRHGELFF. The CDR3 DNA follows: TGTGCCAGCAGCTTAACGTTAGGGCGGGGGGGCCGGCACGGGGAGCTGTTTTTT.

The chain recombines TRBV4-1 with TRBJ2-5, with D perhaps TRBD1 (6 bases). CDR1 and CDR2 (germline): MGHRA, YSYEKL. The germline V and J ends were trimmed by 1 base and 7 bases, with 13 bases remaining between them. The CDR3 runs to 14 residues. The CDR3 bases are TGCGCCAGCAGCCAAGGGGGAGTCAGGGGGACCCAGTACTTC. Translating gives CASSQGGVRGTQYF.

V usage is TRBV5-1 and J usage is TRBJ2-3; D is ambiguous. Trimming pared 4 bases from V and 7 bases from J, leaving 13 bases between. Germline CDR1 SGHRS, CDR2 YFSETQ. The CDR3 loop spans 13 amino acids. This CDR3 is CASSPRETYTQYF. The CDR3 nucleotides are TGCGCCAGCAGCCCCCGTGAGACTTATACGCAGTATTTT.

The chain has TRBV6-5 and TRBJ1-1; 8 bases map to TRBD1. This CDR3 comprises 14 residues. CDR1 and CDR2 (germline): MNHEY, SVGAGI. Germline trimming cut 6 bases from V and 11 bases from J; bases unmatched to any gene: 14. This chain's CDR3 is CASSRTGGQAGAFF. CDR3 DNA sequence: TGTGCCAGCAGCCGAACGGGGGGACAGGCAGGGGCTTTCTTT.

Comments on this clone: One end of the junction is discordant with germline, which a read error may explain. This chain links TRBV25-1 with TRBJ2-2; D might be TRBD2 (6 bases). The CDR3 is made up of 14 amino acids. CDR1 is MGHDK, CDR2 SYGVNS, per germline. CDR3 in DNA: TGTGCCAGCCTTCGGTCGGGGGTACACCGGGGAGCTGTTTTT. The encoded protein is CASLRSGVHRGAVF.

V gene TRBV7-2 combines with J gene TRBJ1-2; D might be TRBD1 (6 bases). This CDR3 contains 14 residues. The ends were cut back, 6 bases at V and 3 bases at J, with 14 bases in the middle. The germline V gene encodes CDR1 SGHTA and CDR2 FQGNSA. CDR3 loop: CASSRQVKDYGYTF. CDR3 coding DNA: TGTGCCAGCAGTAGACAGGTGAAAGACTATGGCTACACCTTC.

This clone showed up just a few times. The chain links TRBV2 to TRBJ1-6; D is uncertain. The CDR3 totals 15 residues. Germline V gives CDR1 SNHLY, CDR2 FYNNEI. Trimming took off 4 bases at V and 9 bases at J, with 16 bases between the two ends. For the CDR3, the DNA is TGTGCCAGCAGTGGAGTCCTCCAACCGAGTTCACCCCTCCACTTT. Its translation: CASSGVLQPSSPLHF. Complete variable domain (other parts from reference TRBV2 and TRBJ1-6): EPEVTQTPSHQVTQMGQEVILRCVPISNHLYFYWYRQILGQKVEFLVSFYNNEISEKSEIFDDQFSVERPDGSNFTLKIRSTKLEDSAMYFCASSGVLQPSSPLHFGNGTRLTVT.